The present T cell receptor beta chain was sequenced within a study of cytomegalovirus exposure and HLA in healthy donors. Study-wide findings and caveats: Researchers had no immune exposure information except CMV serostatus available. By HLA locus, TCR association rates varied in a later analysis, with DRB1 showing the most and HLA-C the fewest.

Vbeta (60) and Jbeta (13) primers were used in the PCR. Measured with immunoSEQ multiplex PCR; TCRdb has only the in-frame clones, and not every one. The profile shows around 200,000 clones, approximately 80% of them singletons. As to this clone: No antigen is known for it.

Germline V gene sequence: CDR1 SNHLY, CDR2 FYNNEI. Deletions cut 4 bases from V and 5 bases from J, with 8 bases between. CDR3 length equals 13 residues. Source material: PBMCs. The sequence was collected from a woman aged 50 to 65 in good health and CMV-seronegative. The V call is TRBV2, the J call TRBJ2-2; D not certain. CDR3 region: CASSVSYTGELFF. The CDR3 DNA reads TGTGCCAGCAGTGTATCCTATACCGGGGAGCTGTTTTTT. Variable domain in full (rest from reference TRBV2 and TRBJ2-2): EPEVTQTPSHQVTQMGQEVILRCVPISNHLYFYWYRQILGQKVEFLVSFYNNEISEKSEIFDDQFSVERPDGSNFTLKIRSTKLEDSAMYFCASSVSYTGELFFGEGSRLTVL.